These 21 T cell receptor beta chains originate from one sample sequenced in a study of shared clonotypes between healthy human individuals. TCRdb's copy holds only in-frame clones and misses some; the assay was immunoSEQ multiplex PCR. The sample holds roughly 1,000,000 clones, about 80% seen once. The sequenced sample was memory CD4+ T cells from PBMCs. Subset noted: CD45RA-negative fraction. The receptors were sampled from a man aged 18 to 29 in good health. Some clones in this sample may be carry-over from other donors' samples.

CDR3 DNA: TGTGCCTGGGGGGTGGTCGGCGGTTCTACGCAGTATTTT. It codes for CAWGVVGGSTQYF. The chain links TRBV30 to TRBJ2-3; D is unresolved. Germline CDR1 is GTSNPN and CDR2 is SVGIG (reference sequence). V was trimmed by 5 bases and J by 8 bases, leaving 17 bases between them. The length of the CDR3 is 13 residues.

This clone was detected a few times. The chain joins TRBV29-1 to TRBJ2-3, with 11 nucleotides matching TRBD2. The CDR3 runs 14 residues. CDR1 and CDR2 from the germline V gene are SQVTM and ANQGSEA. J gave up 0 bases and V 8 bases, and 4 bases lay outside the gene matches. CDR3 nucleotide sequence: TGCAGCTATAGCGGGAGGGGTAGCACAGATACGCAGTATTTT. It yields the protein CSYSGRGSTDTQYF.

This chain links TRBV4-2 with TRBJ1-2; 9 nucleotides match TRBD1. The CDR3 is 13 amino acids. J lost 8 bases, V lost 0 bases, and 1 base had no gene match. Germline values: CDR1 LGHNA, CDR2 YNFKEQ. The CDR3, as DNA: TGTGCCAGCAGCCAAGAGACAGGGGGAGGCTACACCTTC. This gives the protein CASSQETGGGYTF.

The rearrangement joins TRBV5-4 to TRBJ2-1; no clear D gene. Deletions cut 4 bases from V and 9 bases from J, with 8 bases between. Per the germline V gene, CDR1 is SGHNT and CDR2 is YYREEE (reference sequence). This CDR3 is built from 11 residues. The CDR3 protein is CASSHEAEQFF. CDR3 nucleotides: TGTGCCAGCAGCCACGAGGCTGAGCAGTTCTTC.

This chain joins TRBV7-2 and TRBJ2-1; TRBD1 matches 9 bases. CDR3 length: 16 amino acids. Germline CDR1 is SGHTA and CDR2 is FQGNSA. Trimming took 1 base from V and 12 from J; bases not matched to a gene: 13. The CDR3 region is CASSLVGTGPFVGQFF. CDR3 DNA: TGTGCCAGCAGCTTAGTAGGGACAGGGCCTTTTGTAGGGCAGTTCTTC.

The rearrangement links TRBV7-2 to TRBJ2-2; D is uncertain. CDR1 and CDR2 (germline): SGHTA, FQGNSA. Trimming stripped 5 bases from V and 3 bases from J, with 7 bases between. The CDR3 has 13 amino acids. The CDR3 here is CASSMEYTGELFF. The CDR3 DNA follows: TGTGCCAGCAGCATGGAGTACACCGGGGAGCTGTTTTTT.

This chain uses TRBV10-3 with TRBJ2-6; D uncertain. Germline CDR1 is ENHRY and CDR2 is SYGVKD. The CDR3 has 16 residues. The V end lost 0 bases, the J end lost 0 bases, and 6 bases lay between the germline ends. The CDR3 nucleotides are TGTGCCATCAGTGAGTCCCAGGACTCTGGGGCCAACGTCCTGACTTTC. It encodes CAISESQDSGANVLTF.

This clone was observed a single time. This rearrangement joins TRBV28 to TRBJ2-3, with 9 bases identical to TRBD1. The CDR3 has 15 amino acids. Trimming at V came to 3 bases and at J to 3 bases, leaving 4 bases not matched to a gene. Per germline, CDR1 MDHEN and CDR2 SYDVKM. CDR3 region: CASSFRGTGTDTQYF. The CDR3 nucleotides are TGTGCCAGCAGTTTCCGCGGGACAGGGACAGATACGCAGTATTTT.

With respect to this clone: This may stem from a read error, because a much larger clone lies one nucleotide away. The gene calls are TRBV29-1 and TRBJ2-2, with TRBD2 matching 11 bases. This CDR3 has 16 amino acids. In germline, CDR1 is SQVTM, CDR2 ANQGSEA. The CDR3 here is CSVDLAGGAGTGELSF. The CDR3 region has the DNA TGCAGCGTTGACCTAGCGGGAGGTGCGGGCACCGGGGAGCTGTCTTTT.

This clone was counted a single time. This may be a read error, as it is one base from a much larger clone. Other DNA sequences in this specimen translate into the identical CDR3. The chain recombines TRBV30 with TRBJ1-2; the match to TRBD1 covers 8 bases. V shed 3 bases, J shed 12 bases, and the junction held 12 bases outside the gene matches. The CDR3 has 13 amino acids. Germline CDR1 and CDR2: GTSNPN and SVGIG (reference sequence). The CDR3 DNA is TGTGCCTGGAGCATCAACGGACAGGGTAAACACACCTTC. The encoded protein is CAWSINGQGKHTF.

This chain uses TRBV9 with TRBJ2-3; 7 nucleotides line up with TRBD2. J was trimmed by 4 bases and V by 4 bases; bases with no gene match: 9. The CDR3 covers 15 residues. Germline-derived CDR1 and CDR2 are SGDLS and YYNGEE. CDR3 coding DNA: TGTGCCAGCAGCTACAGCGGGGCCTTTTCAGATACGCAGTATTTT. This gives the protein CASSYSGAFSDTQYF.

V is TRBV12-5 and J is TRBJ2-3; perhaps TRBD2 as D (7 bases). The V end lost 7 bases, the J end lost 5 bases, and 22 bases lay between the germline ends. This CDR3 spans 16 amino acids. Germline assignment: CDR1 LGHNT and CDR2 FRNRAP. CDR3 in DNA: TGTGCTAGTGCCCTTGGGGGGGCCCTTGGTGAAGATACGCAGTATTTT. Protein: CASALGGALGEDTQYF.

The chain uses TRBV28 and TRBJ2-7, with TRBD1 matching 9 bases. J lost 5 bases, V lost 5 bases, and 13 bases had no gene match. The CDR3 extends over 16 amino acids. Germline CDR1 MDHEN, CDR2 SYDVKM. CDR3 amino acids: CASSLLPGTGRDEQYF. The CDR3 bases are TGTGCCAGCAGTCTCCTACCGGGGACAGGGAGGGACGAGCAGTACTTC.

The chain employs TRBV28 and TRBJ2-7; D is perhaps TRBD1 (5 bases). The CDR3 has 13 amino acids. With 6 bases removed from V and 5 bases from J, the gap between germline ends came to 14 bases. Germline CDR1 is MDHEN and CDR2 is SYDVKM. CDR3 sequence reads: CASRRWGTHEQYF. CDR3 coding DNA: TGTGCCAGCAGACGCTGGGGCACCCACGAGCAGTACTTC.

The V call is TRBV6-1, the J call TRBJ1-2; D is possibly TRBD1 (5 bases). Trimming took 2 bases from V and 0 from J, leaving 7 bases between them. The CDR3 extends over 14 amino acids. The germline gives CDR1 MNHNS, CDR2 SASEGT. CDR3 nucleotides: TGTGCCAGCAGTGAAACAGGTCCTAACTATGGCTACACCTTC. It specifies CASSETGPNYGYTF.

This clone was seen ten or more times. The same CDR3 also results from other DNA sequences found in this sample. This chain uses TRBV4-1 with TRBJ1-1; TRBD1 might be the D (6 bases). Germline V gene sequence: CDR1 MGHRA, CDR2 YSYEKL. CDR3 size: 15 residues. Trimming shortened V by 4 bases and J by 1 base, and 13 bases separated the two germline ends. CDR3 loop: CASSRPLQGNTEAFF. The CDR3 DNA is TGCGCCAGCAGCCGTCCTTTACAGGGGAACACTGAAGCTTTCTTT.

The chain recombines TRBV18 with TRBJ1-3, with D maybe TRBD1 (5 bases). The V and J ends lost 1 base and 4 bases respectively, with 23 bases between them. The CDR3 consists of 19 residues. Germline V CDR1 and CDR2: KGHSH, LQKENI. CDR3 residues: CASSPLAHQIGASGNTIYF. For the CDR3, the DNA is TGTGCCAGCTCACCACTAGCACACCAAATAGGGGCCTCCGGAAACACCATATATTTT.

This clone is a singleton in its sample. V is TRBV19 and J is TRBJ2-7; the D is unclear. The length of the CDR3 is 13 residues. V was trimmed by 5 bases and J by 1 base, leaving 9 bases between them. In germline, CDR1 is LNHDA, CDR2 SQIVND (reference sequence). In DNA form, the CDR3 reads TGTGCCAGTAGTTCAGTAGCTTCCTACGAGCAGTACTTC. It translates to CASSSVASYEQYF. The full variable domain, rest sourced from reference TRBV19 and TRBJ2-7, is DGGITQSPKYLFRKEGQNVTLSCEQNLNHDAMYWYRQDPGQGLRLIYYSQIVNDFQKGDIAEGYSVSREKKESFPLTVTSAQKNPTAFYLCASSSVASYEQYFGPGTRLTVT.

The chain links TRBV4-1 to TRBJ1-1; TRBD1 is a possible D gene (5 bases). V shed 6 bases and J shed 6 bases, with 14 bases lying between them. This CDR3 is 13 amino acids long. Germline V gives CDR1 MGHRA, CDR2 YSYEKL. CDR3 nucleotide sequence: TGCGCCAGCAGGGCTCGGGGCTCCGCTGAAGCTTTCTTT. Translating gives CASRARGSAEAFF.

Worth noting for this clone: The same CDR3 arises from other DNA sequences in this sample as well. The V gene is TRBV18, the J gene TRBJ2-1; the D is unclear. Germline assignment: CDR1 KGHSH and CDR2 LQKENI. The V end was cut by 3 bases, the J end by 9 bases, with 9 bases between. There are 12 residues in the CDR3. The DNA of the CDR3 is TGTGCCAGCTCACCCATAAGAGGTGAGCAGTTCTTC. It encodes CASSPIRGEQFF.

The chain is built from TRBV5-4 and TRBJ2-7; D possibly uses TRBD1 or TRBD2 (6 bases each). The CDR3 is 15 residues long. Germline CDR1 is SGHNT and CDR2 is YYREEE (reference sequence). V was cut by 7 bases and J by 0 bases, with 17 bases left in between. CDR3 sequence: CASGRGGSSSYEQYF. CDR3 sequence (DNA): TGTGCCAGCGGACGAGGGGGGTCCAGCTCCTACGAGCAGTACTTC.